This T cell receptor beta chain comes out of a study of blood T cell repertoires in COVID-19. Looked up from germline, CDR1 is LNHDA and CDR2 is SQIVND (reference sequence). This CDR3 region has 14 residues. Trimming stripped 5 bases from V and 0 bases from J, with 8 bases between. As originally analysed: Nucleated cell counts were estimated from reference gene primer amplification. Generated by immunoSEQ multiplex PCR, the TCRdb table keeps only in-frame clones and is missing some. V, J and clone size derive from that table, while D and trimming were established from the DNA sequence. This table has 15,000 to 20,000 clones, about 80% appearing once.

The chain recombines TRBV19 with TRBJ1-3; D is possibly TRBD1 (5 bases). Sequenced sample: peripheral blood. This TCR derives from an elderly man with acute or convalescent COVID-19. In DNA, the CDR3 is TGTGCCAGTAGTGGGACTGACTCTGGAAACACCATATATTTT. The encoded protein is CASSGTDSGNTIYF.